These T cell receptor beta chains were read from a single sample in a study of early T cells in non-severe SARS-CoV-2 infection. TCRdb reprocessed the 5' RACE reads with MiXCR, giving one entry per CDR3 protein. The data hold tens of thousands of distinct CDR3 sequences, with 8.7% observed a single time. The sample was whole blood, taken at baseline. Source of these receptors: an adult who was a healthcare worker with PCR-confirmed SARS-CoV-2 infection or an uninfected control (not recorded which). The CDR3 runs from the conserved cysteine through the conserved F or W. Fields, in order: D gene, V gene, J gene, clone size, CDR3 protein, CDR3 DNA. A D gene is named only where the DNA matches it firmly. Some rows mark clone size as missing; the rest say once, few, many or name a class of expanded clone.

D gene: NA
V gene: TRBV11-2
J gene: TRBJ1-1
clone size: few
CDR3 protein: CASSLAAGGIGSEAFF
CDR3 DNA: TGTGCCAGCAGCTTAGCAGCCGGGGGAATTGGGAGTGAAGCTTTCTTT

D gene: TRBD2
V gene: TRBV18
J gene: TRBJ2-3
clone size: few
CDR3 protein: CASSRRTSATSTDTQYF
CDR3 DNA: TGTGCCAGCTCACGTAGGACTAGCGCTACTAGCACAGATACGCAGTATTTT

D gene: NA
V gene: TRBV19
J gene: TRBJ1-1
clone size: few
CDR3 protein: CASSINPGGNTEAFF
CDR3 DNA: TGTGCCAGTAGTATCAACCCCGGTGGGAACACTGAAGCTTTCTTT

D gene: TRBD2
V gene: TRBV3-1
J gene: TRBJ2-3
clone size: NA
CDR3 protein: CASSQGVSGLADTQYF
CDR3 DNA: TGTGCCAGCAGCCAAGGTGTTAGCGGGTTAGCAGATACGCAGTATTTT

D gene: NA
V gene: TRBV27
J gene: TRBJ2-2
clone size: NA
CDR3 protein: CASSLSFSNTGELFF
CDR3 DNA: TGTGCCAGCAGTTTATCATTCTCGAACACCGGGGAGCTGTTTTTT

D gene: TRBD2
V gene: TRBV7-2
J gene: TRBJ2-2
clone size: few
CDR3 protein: CASRAGGRGAGELFF
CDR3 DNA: TGTGCCAGCCGGGCGGGGGGTAGAGGCGCCGGGGAGCTGTTTTTT

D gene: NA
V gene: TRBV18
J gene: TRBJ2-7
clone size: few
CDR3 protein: CASSPNGVPPYEQYF
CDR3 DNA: TGTGCCAGCTCACCTAACGGGGTCCCTCCTTACGAGCAGTACTTC

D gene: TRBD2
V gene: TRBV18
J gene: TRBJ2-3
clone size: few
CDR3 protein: CASSPRAREAPHTQYF
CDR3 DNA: TGTGCCAGCTCACCAAGAGCACGGGAGGCCCCGCATACGCAGTATTTT

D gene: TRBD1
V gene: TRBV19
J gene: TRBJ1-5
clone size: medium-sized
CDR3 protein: CASSIKDRFQPQHF
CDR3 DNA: TGTGCCAGTAGTATCAAGGACAGGTTTCAGCCCCAGCATTTT

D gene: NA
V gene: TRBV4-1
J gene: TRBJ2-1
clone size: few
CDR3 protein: CASSPLLRAGYNEQFF
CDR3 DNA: TGCGCCAGCAGCCCGCTGCTCCGGGCTGGGTACAATGAGCAGTTCTTC

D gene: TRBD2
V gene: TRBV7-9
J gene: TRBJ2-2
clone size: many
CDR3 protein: CASSSPGTSGIPNTGELFF
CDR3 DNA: TGTGCCAGCAGCTCCCCCGGGACTAGCGGGATTCCGAACACCGGGGAGCTGTTTTTT

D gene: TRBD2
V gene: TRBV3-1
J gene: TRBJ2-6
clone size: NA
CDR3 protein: CASSLIAGGPSSGANVLTF
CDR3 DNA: TGTGCCAGCAGCCTTATAGCGGGGGGCCCATCATCTGGGGCCAACGTCCTGACTTTC

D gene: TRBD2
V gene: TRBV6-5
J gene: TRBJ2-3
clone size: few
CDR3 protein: CASSSAGGDTQYF
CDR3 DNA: TGTGCCAGCAGCTCCGCGGGGGGGGATACGCAGTATTTT

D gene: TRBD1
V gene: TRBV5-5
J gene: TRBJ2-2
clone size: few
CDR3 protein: CASSPGQGTTGELFF
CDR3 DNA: TGTGCCAGCAGCCCGGGACAGGGGACCACCGGGGAGCTGTTTTTT

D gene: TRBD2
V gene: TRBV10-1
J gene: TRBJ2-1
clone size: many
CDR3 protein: CASARLAGPLLPPYNEQFF
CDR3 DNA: TGCGCCAGCGCCCGACTAGCGGGCCCCCTACTACCCCCTTACAATGAGCAGTTCTTC

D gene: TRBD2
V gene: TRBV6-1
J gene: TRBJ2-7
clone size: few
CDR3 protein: CATREGNSYEQYF
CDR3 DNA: TGTGCCACCAGGGAGGGTAACTCCTACGAGCAGTACTTC

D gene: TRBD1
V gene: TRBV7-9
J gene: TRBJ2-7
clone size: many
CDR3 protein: CASSWTGHEQYF
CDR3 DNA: TGTGCCAGCAGCTGGACAGGCCACGAGCAGTACTTC

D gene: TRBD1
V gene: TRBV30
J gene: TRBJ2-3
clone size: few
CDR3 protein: CAWSPGTGGTDTQYF
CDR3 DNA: TGTGCCTGGAGCCCCGGGACAGGGGGCACAGATACGCAGTATTTT

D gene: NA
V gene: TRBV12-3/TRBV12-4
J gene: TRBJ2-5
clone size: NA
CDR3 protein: CASSNQVLTETQYF
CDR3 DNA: TGTGCCAGCTCCAACCAGGTGCTCACAGAGACCCAGTACTTC

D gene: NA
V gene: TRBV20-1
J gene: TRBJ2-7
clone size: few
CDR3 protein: CSARDHRGFWYEQYF
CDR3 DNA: TGCAGTGCTAGAGATCACCGGGGGTTCTGGTACGAGCAGTACTTC

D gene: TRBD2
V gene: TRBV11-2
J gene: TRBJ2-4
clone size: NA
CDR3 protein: CASSLDKWSGGAVSKNIQYF
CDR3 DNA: TGTGCCAGCAGCTTAGATAAGTGGAGCGGGGGGGCCGTCTCCAAAAACATTCAGTACTTC

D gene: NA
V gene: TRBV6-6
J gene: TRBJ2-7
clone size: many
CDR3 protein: CASSPRDSGSYEQYF
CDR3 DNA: TGTGCCAGCAGTCCCAGGGACTCCGGGTCCTACGAGCAGTACTTC

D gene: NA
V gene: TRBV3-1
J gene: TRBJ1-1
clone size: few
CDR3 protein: CASSRASEAFF
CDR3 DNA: TGTGCCAGCAGCCGAGCCTCTGAAGCTTTCTTT

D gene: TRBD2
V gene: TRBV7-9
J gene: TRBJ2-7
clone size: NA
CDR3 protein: CASSLLGLKDEQYF
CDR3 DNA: TGTGCCAGCAGCCTTTTGGGACTAAAGGACGAGCAGTACTTC

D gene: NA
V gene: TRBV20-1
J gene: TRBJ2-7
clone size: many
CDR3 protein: CSAKSADTASYEQYF
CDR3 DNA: TGCAGTGCTAAGAGCGCAGACACTGCTTCCTACGAGCAGTACTTC

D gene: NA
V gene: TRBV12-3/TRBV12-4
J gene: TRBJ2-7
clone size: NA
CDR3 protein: CASSLERGGAEQYF
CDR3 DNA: TGTGCCAGCAGTTTAGAAAGAGGGGGTGCCGAGCAGTACTTC

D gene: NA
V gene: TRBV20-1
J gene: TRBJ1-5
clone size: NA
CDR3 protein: CSAIEVGSQPQHF
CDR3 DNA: TGCAGTGCTATCGAAGTCGGGAGTCAGCCCCAGCATTTT

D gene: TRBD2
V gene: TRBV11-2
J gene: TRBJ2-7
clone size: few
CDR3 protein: CASSSPAVLAGAEYEQYF
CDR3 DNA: TGTGCCAGCAGCTCACCGGCAGTACTAGCGGGAGCCGAATACGAGCAGTACTTC

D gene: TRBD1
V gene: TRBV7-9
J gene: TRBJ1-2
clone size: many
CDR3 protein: CASSSYDRGANYGYTF
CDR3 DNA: TGTGCCAGCAGCTCATACGACAGGGGAGCTAACTATGGCTACACCTTC

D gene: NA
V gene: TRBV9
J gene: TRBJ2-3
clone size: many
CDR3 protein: CASGGAYTDTQYF
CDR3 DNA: TGTGCCAGCGGCGGGGCGTACACAGATACGCAGTATTTT

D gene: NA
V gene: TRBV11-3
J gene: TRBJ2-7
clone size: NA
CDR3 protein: CASSARGGAAGSYEQYF
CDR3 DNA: TGTGCCAGCAGCGCCCGAGGCGGGGCAGCCGGCTCCTACGAGCAGTACTTC

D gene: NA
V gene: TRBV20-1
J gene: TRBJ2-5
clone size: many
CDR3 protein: CSARRDGAETQYF
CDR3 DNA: TGCAGTGCTAGACGGGACGGAGCGGAGACCCAGTACTTC

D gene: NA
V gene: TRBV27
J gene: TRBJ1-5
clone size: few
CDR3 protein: CGSSPTPASLGDQPQHF
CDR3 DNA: TGTGGCAGCAGCCCTACGCCAGCCTCACTCGGGGATCAGCCCCAGCATTTT

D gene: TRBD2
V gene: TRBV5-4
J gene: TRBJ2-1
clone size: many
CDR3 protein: CASSPGLAGRNEQFF
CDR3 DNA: TGTGCCAGCAGCCCGGGACTAGCGGGTCGCAATGAGCAGTTCTTC

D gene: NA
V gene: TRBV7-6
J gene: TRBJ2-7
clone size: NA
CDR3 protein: CASSLIDSGYEQYF
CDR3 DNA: TGTGCCAGCAGCTTAATTGATAGCGGCTACGAGCAGTACTTC

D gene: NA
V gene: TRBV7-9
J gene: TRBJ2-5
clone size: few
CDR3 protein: CASRLDRGGRQETQYF
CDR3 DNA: TGTGCCAGCCGCTTAGATCGGGGAGGTAGACAAGAGACCCAGTACTTC

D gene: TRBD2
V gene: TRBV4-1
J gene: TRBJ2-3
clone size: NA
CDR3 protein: CASSQGRGGLADTQYF
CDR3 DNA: TGCGCCAGCAGCCAAGGGCGGGGGGGGTTGGCAGATACGCAGTATTTT

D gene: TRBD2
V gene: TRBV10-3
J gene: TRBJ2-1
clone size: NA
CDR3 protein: CAISESDWGGSSYNEQFF
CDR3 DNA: TGTGCCATCAGTGAGTCGGATTGGGGGGGGAGCTCCTACAATGAGCAGTTCTTC

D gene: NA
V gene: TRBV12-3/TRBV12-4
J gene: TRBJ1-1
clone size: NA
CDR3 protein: CASSWAGAMNTEAFF
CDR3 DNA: TGTGCCAGCAGTTGGGCAGGGGCAATGAACACTGAAGCTTTCTTT

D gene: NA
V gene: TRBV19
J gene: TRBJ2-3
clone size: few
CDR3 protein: CASSIRREDTQYF
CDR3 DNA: TGTGCCAGTAGTATCCGCAGGGAAGATACGCAGTATTTT

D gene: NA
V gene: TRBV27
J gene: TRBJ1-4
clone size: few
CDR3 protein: CASSLSGNREKLFF
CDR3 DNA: TGTGCCAGCAGTTTATCAGGGAATCGCGAAAAACTGTTTTTT

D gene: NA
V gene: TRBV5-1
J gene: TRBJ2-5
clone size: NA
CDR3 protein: CASSPRLEGEKTQYF
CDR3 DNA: TGCGCCAGCAGCCCCCGTCTAGAGGGCGAAAAGACCCAGTACTTC

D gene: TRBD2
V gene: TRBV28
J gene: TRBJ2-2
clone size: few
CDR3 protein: CASSSQTSGFNTGELFF
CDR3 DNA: TGTGCCAGCAGTTCCCAAACTAGCGGGTTTAACACCGGGGAGCTGTTTTTT

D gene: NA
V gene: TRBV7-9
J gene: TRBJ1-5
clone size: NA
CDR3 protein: CASSLTEGSQPQHF
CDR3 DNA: TGTGCCAGCAGCTTAACGGAGGGTTCCCAGCCCCAGCATTTT

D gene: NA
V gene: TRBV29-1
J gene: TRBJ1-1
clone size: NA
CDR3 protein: CSVTGTHMNTEAFF
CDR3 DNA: TGCAGCGTCACCGGGACGCACATGAACACTGAAGCTTTCTTT

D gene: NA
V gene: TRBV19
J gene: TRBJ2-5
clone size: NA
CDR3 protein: CASSIGRTTETQYF
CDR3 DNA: TGTGCCAGTAGTATCGGACGGACGACCGAGACCCAGTACTTC

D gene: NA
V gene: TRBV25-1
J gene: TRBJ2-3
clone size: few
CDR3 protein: CASSIPGTLTQYF
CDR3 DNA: TGTGCCAGCAGTATCCCCGGGACGCTTACGCAGTATTTT

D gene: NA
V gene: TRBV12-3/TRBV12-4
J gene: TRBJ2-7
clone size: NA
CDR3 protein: CASSTRTVYEQYF
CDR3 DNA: TGTGCCAGCAGTACCCGGACAGTCTACGAGCAGTACTTC

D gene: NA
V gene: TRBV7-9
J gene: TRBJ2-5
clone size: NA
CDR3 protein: CASSLGQLTVTETQYF
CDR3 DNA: TGTGCCAGCAGCTTAGGACAACTGACAGTTACGGAGACCCAGTACTTC

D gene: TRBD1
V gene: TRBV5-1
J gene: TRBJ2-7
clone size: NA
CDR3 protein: CARTGTGFSEQYF
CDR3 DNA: TGCGCCAGGACCGGGACAGGGTTCTCCGAGCAGTACTTC

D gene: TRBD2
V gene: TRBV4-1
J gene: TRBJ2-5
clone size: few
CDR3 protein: CASSHIAGQETQYF
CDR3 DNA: TGCGCCAGCAGCCACATAGCGGGGCAAGAGACCCAGTACTTC

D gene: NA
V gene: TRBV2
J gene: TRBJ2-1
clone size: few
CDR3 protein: CASSGTHYEQFF
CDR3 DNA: TGTGCCAGCAGTGGGACTCACTATGAGCAGTTCTTC

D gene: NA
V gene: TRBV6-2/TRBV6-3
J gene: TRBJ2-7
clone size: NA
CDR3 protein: CASFGGQAELISYEQYF
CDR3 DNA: TGTGCCAGCTTCGGGGGACAAGCGGAGCTAATCTCCTACGAGCAGTACTTC

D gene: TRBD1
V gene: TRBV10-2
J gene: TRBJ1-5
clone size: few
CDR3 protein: CASSESPGGRSQPQHF
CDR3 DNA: TGCGCCAGCAGTGAGTCTCCAGGGGGGCGCAGTCAGCCCCAGCATTTT

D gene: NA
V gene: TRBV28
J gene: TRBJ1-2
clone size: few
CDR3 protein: CASSFPLYGYTF
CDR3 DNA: TGTGCCAGCAGTTTCCCGCTCTATGGCTACACCTTC

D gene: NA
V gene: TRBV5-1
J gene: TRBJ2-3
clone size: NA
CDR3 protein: CASSLRGDRTDTQYF
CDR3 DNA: TGCGCCAGCAGCTTGAGGGGGGACCGCACAGATACGCAGTATTTT

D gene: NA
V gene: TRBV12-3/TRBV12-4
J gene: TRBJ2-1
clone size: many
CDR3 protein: CASSIGGDNEQFF
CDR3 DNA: TGTGCCAGCAGTATCGGAGGGGACAATGAGCAGTTCTTC

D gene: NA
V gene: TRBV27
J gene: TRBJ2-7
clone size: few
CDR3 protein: CASSFFGGPAYEQYF
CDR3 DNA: TGTGCCAGCAGTTTCTTTGGGGGCCCGGCCTACGAGCAGTACTTC

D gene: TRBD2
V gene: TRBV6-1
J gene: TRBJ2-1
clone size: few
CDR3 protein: CASSLDSGSSYNEQFF
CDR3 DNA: TGTGCCAGCAGCCTGGATAGCGGGAGCTCCTACAATGAGCAGTTCTTC

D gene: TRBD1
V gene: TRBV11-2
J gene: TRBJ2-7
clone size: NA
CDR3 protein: CASSLGDRDMHEQYF
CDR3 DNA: TGTGCCAGCAGCTTAGGGGACAGGGACATGCACGAGCAGTACTTC